This entry concerns a single T cell receptor (beta chain). Per the authors' pipeline: How many nucleated cells were present was estimated from reference gene primer amplification. Sequencing used immunoSEQ multiplex PCR; TCRdb keeps in-frame clones, though not all of them. V and J calls plus clone size are reproduced from that table; the DNA served to infer D and trimming. The data contain about 170,000 clones, around 89% of them singletons. The data were obtained in a study of blood T cell repertoires in COVID-19. At the level of the study: COVID-19 samples from acute and convalescent phases originated in the United States, Italy and Spain. T cells, B-cell-depleted T cells, or PBMCs provided the cDNA or gDNA that served as material.

Germline CDR1 ENHRY, CDR2 SYGVKD. V lost 1 base to trimming and J lost 0 bases; unmatched junction nucleotides: 2. This CDR3 contains 16 residues. The chain employs TRBV10-3 and TRBJ2-1; TRBD1 aligns across 8 bases. The TCR sequence derives from a man between 60 and 75 years old with acute or convalescent COVID-19. Sequencing used peripheral blood. The CDR3 spells CAISEYGQGSYNEQFF. CDR3 coding DNA: TGTGCCATCAGTGAGTATGGACAGGGCTCCTACAATGAGCAGTTCTTC.